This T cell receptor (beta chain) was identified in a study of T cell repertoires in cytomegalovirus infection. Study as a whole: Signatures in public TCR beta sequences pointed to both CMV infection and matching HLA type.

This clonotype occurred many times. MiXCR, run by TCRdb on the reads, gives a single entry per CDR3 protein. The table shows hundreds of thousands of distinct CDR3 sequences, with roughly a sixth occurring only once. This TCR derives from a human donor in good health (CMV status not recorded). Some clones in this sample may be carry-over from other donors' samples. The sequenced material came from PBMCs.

The CDR3 DNA reads TGTGCCAGCAGTGAGGTCGGGGATACGCAGTATTTT. Translated, it gives CASSEVGDTQYF. This sequence joins TRBV6-1 and TRBJ2-3; D is unresolved. The CDR3 covers 12 residues. Looked up from germline, CDR1 is MNHNS and CDR2 is SASEGT. The V gene lost 3 bases and the J gene lost 6 bases, with 7 bases spanning the gap.